Listed here are 5 T cell receptor beta chains from one sample, sequenced in a study of OX40 agonist ivuxolimab in advanced cancers. Using immunoSEQ multiplex PCR, the repertoire was profiled, and TCRdb retains in-frame clones only, with some absent. Here the sample spans approximately 90,000 clones, less than 95% being singletons. The source was CD4+ or CD8+ T cells sorted from blood, collected in a trial of the OX40 agonist ivuxolimab. These receptors originate from an adult with an advanced solid tumor such as melanoma, head and neck, liver or kidney cancer.

The V call is TRBV28, the J call TRBJ2-1, with D perhaps TRBD1 or TRBD2 (5 bases each). Looked up from germline, CDR1 is MDHEN and CDR2 is SYDVKM. The CDR3 consists of 15 residues. Trimming removed 2 bases at V and 3 bases at J, with 11 bases between. This CDR3 reads CASSLRDGYYNEQFF. The CDR3 DNA reads TGTGCCAGCAGTTTAAGGGACGGATACTACAATGAGCAGTTCTTC.

The rearrangement joins TRBV9 to TRBJ2-2, with a weak D call TRBD2 (5 bases). Between the trimmed V and J ends, which lost 4 bases and 1 base, there was a span of 8 bases. This CDR3 contains 14 residues. Germline assignment: CDR1 SGDLS and CDR2 YYNGEE. The CDR3: CASSTRQNTGELFF. Written as DNA, the CDR3 is TGTGCCAGCAGCACTAGACAGAACACCGGGGAGCTGTTTTTT.

In DNA, the CDR3 is TGCAGCGTTGGTCCGCTTCGAGAGACCCAGTACTTC. Its translation is CSVGPLRETQYF. The chain recombines TRBV29-1 with TRBJ2-5; no clear D gene. With 4 bases removed from V and 4 bases from J, the gap between germline ends came to 10 bases. This CDR3 is built from 12 residues. In germline, CDR1 is SQVTM, CDR2 ANQGSEA.

This clone appeared once. This chain connects TRBV7-3 to TRBJ2-1, with TRBD2 matching over 16 bases. The germline V gene encodes CDR1 SGHTA and CDR2 FQGTGA. V was clipped by 4 bases and J by 8 bases; unmatched bases: 11. The CDR3 is 18 residues long. The CDR3 sequence is CASSSMTGTSGRVDEQFF. The DNA of the CDR3 is TGTGCCAGCAGCTCGATGACTGGGACTAGCGGGAGGGTCGATGAGCAGTTCTTC.

V usage is TRBV7-9 and J usage is TRBJ2-1; the match to TRBD2 covers 12 bases. Germline CDR1 is SEHNR and CDR2 is FQNEAQ (reference sequence). CDR3 length: 16 amino acids. With 6 bases clipped from V and 8 bases from J, the junction kept 11 bases outside the gene matches. Here the CDR3 reads CASRPESLAGGHEQFF. The DNA of the CDR3 is TGTGCCAGCAGGCCTGAATCGCTAGCGGGAGGGCATGAGCAGTTCTTC.